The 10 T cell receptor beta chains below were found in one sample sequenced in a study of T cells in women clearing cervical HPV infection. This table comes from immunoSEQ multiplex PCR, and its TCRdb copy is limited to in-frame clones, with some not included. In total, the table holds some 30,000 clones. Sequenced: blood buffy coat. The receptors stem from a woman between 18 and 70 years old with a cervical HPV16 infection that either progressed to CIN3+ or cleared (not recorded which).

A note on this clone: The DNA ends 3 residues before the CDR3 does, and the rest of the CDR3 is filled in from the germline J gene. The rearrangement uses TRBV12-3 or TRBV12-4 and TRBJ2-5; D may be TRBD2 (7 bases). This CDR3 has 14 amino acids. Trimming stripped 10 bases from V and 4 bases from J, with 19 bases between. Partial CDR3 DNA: TGTGCCATTCTAGGGGCGGGGGCAGGAGAGACC. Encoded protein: CAILGAGAGET. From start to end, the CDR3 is CAILGAGAGETQYF.

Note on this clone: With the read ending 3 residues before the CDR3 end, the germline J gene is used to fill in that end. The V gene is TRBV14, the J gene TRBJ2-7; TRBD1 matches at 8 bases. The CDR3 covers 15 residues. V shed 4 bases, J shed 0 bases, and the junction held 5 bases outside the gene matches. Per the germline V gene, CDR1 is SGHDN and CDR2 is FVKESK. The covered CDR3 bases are TGTGCCAGCAGCCTCCGACAGGGGATCTCCTACGAG. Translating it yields CASSLRQGISYE. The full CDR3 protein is CASSLRQGISYEQYF.

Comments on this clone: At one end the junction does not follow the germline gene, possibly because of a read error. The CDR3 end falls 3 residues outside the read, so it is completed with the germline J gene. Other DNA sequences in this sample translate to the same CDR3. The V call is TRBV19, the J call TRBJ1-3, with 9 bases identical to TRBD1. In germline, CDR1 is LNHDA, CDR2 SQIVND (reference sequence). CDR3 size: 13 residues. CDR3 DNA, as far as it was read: TGTGCCAGTAGGGATGACAGGGGGAACACA. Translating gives CASRDDRGNT. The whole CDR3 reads CASRDDRGNTIYF. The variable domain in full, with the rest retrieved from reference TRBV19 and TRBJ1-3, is DGGITQSPKYLFRKEGQNVTLSCEQNLNHDAMYWYRQDPGQGLRLIYYSQIVNDFQKGDIAEGYSVSREKKESFPLTVTSAQKNPTAFYLCASRDDRGNTIYFGEGSWLTVV.

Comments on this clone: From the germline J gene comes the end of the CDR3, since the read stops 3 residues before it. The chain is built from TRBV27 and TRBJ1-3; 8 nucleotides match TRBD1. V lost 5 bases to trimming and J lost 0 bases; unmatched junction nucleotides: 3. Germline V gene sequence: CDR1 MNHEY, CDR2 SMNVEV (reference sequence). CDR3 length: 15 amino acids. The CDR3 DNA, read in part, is TGTGCCAGCAGTCTCGACAGGGGCTCTGGAAACACC. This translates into CASSLDRGSGNT. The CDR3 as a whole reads CASSLDRGSGNTIYF.

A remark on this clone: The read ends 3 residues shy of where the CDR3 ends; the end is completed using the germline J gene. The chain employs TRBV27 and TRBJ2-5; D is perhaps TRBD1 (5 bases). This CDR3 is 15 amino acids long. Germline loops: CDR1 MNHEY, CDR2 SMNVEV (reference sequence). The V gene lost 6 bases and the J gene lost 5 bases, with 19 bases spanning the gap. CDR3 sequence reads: CASSQLNTGAETQYF. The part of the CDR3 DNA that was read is TGTGCCAGCAGCCAACTGAATACAGGTGCTGAGACC.

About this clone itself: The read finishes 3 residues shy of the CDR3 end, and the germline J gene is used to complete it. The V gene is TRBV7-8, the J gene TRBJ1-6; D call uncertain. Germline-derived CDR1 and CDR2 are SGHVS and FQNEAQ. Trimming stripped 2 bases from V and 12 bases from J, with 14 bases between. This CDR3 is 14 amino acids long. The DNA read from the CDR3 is TGTGCCAGCAGCTTAAGCGCCCAATTGGGACCC. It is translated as CASSLSAQLGP. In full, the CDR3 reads CASSLSAQLGPLHF. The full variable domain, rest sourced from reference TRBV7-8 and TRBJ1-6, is GAGVSQSPRYKVAKRGQDVALRCDPISGHVSLFWYQQALGQGPEFLTYFQNEAQLDKSGLPSDRFFAERPEGSVSTLKIQRTQQEDSAVYLCASSLSAQLGPLHFGNGTRLTVT.

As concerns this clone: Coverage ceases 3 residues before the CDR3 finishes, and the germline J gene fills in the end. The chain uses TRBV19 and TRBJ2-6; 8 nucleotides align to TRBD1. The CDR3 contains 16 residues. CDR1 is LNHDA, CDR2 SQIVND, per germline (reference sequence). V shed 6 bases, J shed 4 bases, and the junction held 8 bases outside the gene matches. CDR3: CASRTPGGTGANVLTF. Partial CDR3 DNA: TGTGCCAGTAGAACTCCAGGGGGCACGGGGGCCAACGTC.

Partial CDR3 DNA: TGTGCCTGGAGTAACGATCGGGGGGCCCAAGAGACC. It encodes CAWSNDRGAQET. The whole CDR3 sequence is CAWSNDRGAQETQYF. V gene TRBV30 combines with J gene TRBJ2-5; D may be TRBD2 (7 bases). The read falls 3 residues short of the CDR3 end, and the missing part is taken from the germline J gene. CDR1 is GTSNPN, CDR2 SVGIG, per germline (reference sequence). The CDR3 has 15 amino acids. The V end lost 2 bases, the J end lost 1 base, and 14 bases lay between the germline ends.

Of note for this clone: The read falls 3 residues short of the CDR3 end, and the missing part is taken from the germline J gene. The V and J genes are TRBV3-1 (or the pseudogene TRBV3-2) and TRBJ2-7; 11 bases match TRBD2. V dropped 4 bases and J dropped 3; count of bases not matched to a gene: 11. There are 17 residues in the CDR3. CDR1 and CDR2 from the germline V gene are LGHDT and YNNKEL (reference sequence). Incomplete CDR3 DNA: TGTGCCAGCAGCCCCGGATTCCCGGGACTAGCGGACTACGAG. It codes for CASSPGFPGLADYE. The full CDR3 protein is CASSPGFPGLADYEQYF.

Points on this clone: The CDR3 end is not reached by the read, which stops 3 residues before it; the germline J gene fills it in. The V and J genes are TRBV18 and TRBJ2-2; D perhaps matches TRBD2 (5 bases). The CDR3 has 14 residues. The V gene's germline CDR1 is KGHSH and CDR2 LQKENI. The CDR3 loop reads CASSPSGRGEKLFF. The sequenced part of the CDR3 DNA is TGTGCCAGCTCACCATCTGGACGGGGAGAAAAG.